Each of the 32 T cell receptor beta chains below was sequenced from the same sample in a study of CD8 T cell repertoires and HIV-1 epitope variants. TCRdb's copy holds only in-frame clones and misses some; the assay was immunoSEQ multiplex PCR. The sample includes some 100,000 clones, 70% to 75% of them seen just once. Sample: uncultured baseline CD8+ T cells from peripheral blood mononuclear cells (PBMCs). These receptors came from a male donor with HIV.

This clone was counted a single time. The chain recombines TRBV7-2 with TRBJ2-3; D is undetermined. With 3 bases removed from V and 2 bases from J, the gap between germline ends came to 6 bases. CDR3 length: 13 amino acids. Germline CDR1 and CDR2: SGHTA and FQGNSA. The CDR3: CASSFPNTDTQYF. CDR3 bases: TGTGCCAGCAGCTTCCCTAACACAGATACGCAGTATTTT.

V is TRBV9 and J is TRBJ1-1; D gene uncertain. V was clipped by 0 bases and J by 5 bases, with 11 bases between them. The CDR3 totals 14 residues. CDR1 is SGDLS and CDR2 is YYNGEE in the germline V gene. This CDR3 is CASSVGPRGTEAFF. The CDR3 nucleotides are TGTGCCAGCAGCGTAGGGCCCCGAGGTACTGAAGCTTTCTTT.

Worth noting for this clone: Germline and junction disagree at one end, which may indicate a read error. The gene calls are TRBV29-1 and TRBJ2-2; D gene ambiguous. The CDR3 runs to 14 residues. Germline V gene lookup returns CDR1 SQVTM and CDR2 ANQGSEA. The CDR3 is CCFTDFRSTGELFF. The CDR3 DNA follows: TGTTGTTTCACTGATTTCAGGAGCACCGGGGAGCTGTTTTTT.

This chain connects TRBV27 to TRBJ2-2; the D is unclear. CDR1 is MNHEY, CDR2 SMNVEV, per germline (reference sequence). Trimming pared 0 bases from V and 0 bases from J, leaving 11 bases between. This CDR3 region has 17 residues. The CDR3 DNA follows: TGTGCCAGCAGTTTATCCCGAGTGGGCGCGAACACCGGGGAGCTGTTTTTT. This encodes CASSLSRVGANTGELFF.

The V call is TRBV5-1, the J call TRBJ2-2, with TRBD2 identical over 12 bases. CDR1 is SGHRS, CDR2 YFSETQ, per germline. Trimming took 0 bases from V and 7 from J; bases not matched to a gene: 4. The CDR3 spans 16 residues. The DNA for the CDR3 is TGCGCCAGCAGCTTGGGACTAGCGGGAGCAGGCGGGGAGCTGTTTTTT. It specifies CASSLGLAGAGGELFF.

The rearrangement links TRBV5-8 to TRBJ1-2; perhaps TRBD1 as D (5 bases). V was cut by 0 bases and J by 9 bases, with 15 bases left in between. The germline CDR1 and CDR2 sequences are SGHTS and YDEGEE. The CDR3 runs 14 residues. CDR3 amino acids: CASSLVAGSGSYTF. The DNA for the CDR3 is TGTGCCAGCAGCTTGGTGGCAGGGTCCGGGAGCTACACCTTC.

The CDR3 nucleotides read TGCGCCAGCAGCCAAGGTCTTGGACTAGTTAGGGAGCTGTTTTTT. This translates into CASSQGLGLVRELFF. The V gene is TRBV4-3, the J gene TRBJ2-2; 7 bases fit TRBD2. The CDR3 spans 15 residues. Trimming at V came to 1 base and at J to 9 bases, leaving 8 bases not matched to a gene. Germline assignment: CDR1 LGHNA and CDR2 YSLEER.

The genes are TRBV28 and TRBJ1-5; weak D call: TRBD1 (5 bases). The CDR3 sequence is 15 residues long. The germline gives CDR1 MDHEN, CDR2 SYDVKM. The V end lost 5 bases, the J end lost 6 bases, and 17 bases lay between the germline ends. CDR3 in amino acids: CASSPGPQGSQPQHF. As DNA, the CDR3 is TGTGCCAGCAGTCCGGGACCCCAAGGGAGTCAGCCCCAGCATTTT.

The chain is built from TRBV21-1 and TRBJ1-6. TRBV21-1 constitutes a pseudogene. This CDR3 has 14 residues. CDR3 loop: CASSAPSSPNALHF. As DNA, the CDR3 is TGTGCCAGCAGCGCCCCAAGCAGCCCCAACGCCCTCCACTTT.

The J gene is TRBJ2-7, the V gene TRBV4-1; the D gene could be TRBD1 or TRBD2 (7 bases each). The germline V gene has CDR1 MGHRA and CDR2 YSYEKL. This CDR3 has 19 residues. The V gene lost 0 bases and the J gene lost 1 base, with 22 bases spanning the gap. CDR3 in amino acids: CASSQEYPDRSGLSYEQYF. The CDR3 coding sequence is TGCGCCAGCAGCCAAGAGTACCCGGACAGGTCGGGACTATCCTACGAGCAGTACTTC.

V is TRBV6-1 and J is TRBJ1-3; no definite D call. The CDR3 covers 12 residues. Trimming left V 8 bases short and J 4 bases short, with 9 bases between. Germline CDR1 reads MNHNS; CDR2 reads SASEGT. CDR3 sequence: CASATDGNTIYF. In DNA, the CDR3 is TGTGCCAGCGCAACAGACGGAAACACCATATATTTT.

This clone was found a few times. The V and J genes are TRBV7-9 and TRBJ1-5; 7 positions agree with TRBD1. The CDR3 length is 16 residues. V gave up 4 bases and J gave up 0 bases; unmatched junction bases: 6. Germline CDR1 reads SEHNR; CDR2 reads FQNEAQ (reference sequence). In nucleotides, the CDR3 is TGTGCCAGCAGCTCCGACAGGGAGTATAGCAATCAGCCCCAGCATTTT. This codes for CASSSDREYSNQPQHF.

The chain combines TRBV6-4 with TRBJ2-6, with 8 positions matching TRBD2. V gave up 8 bases and J gave up 1 base; unmatched junction bases: 10. Germline CDR1 reads MRHNA; CDR2 reads SNTAGT. This CDR3 region has 17 residues. The CDR3 nucleotides read TGTGCCAGCTACCGAAGCGGGAGTCCATCTGGGGCCAACGTCCTGACTTTC. It translates to CASYRSGSPSGANVLTF.

The J gene is TRBJ2-5, the V gene TRBV4-1; a possible D gene is TRBD1 (5 bases). The CDR3 is 16 residues long. V lost 0 bases to trimming and J lost 1 base, with 12 bases between them. Per the germline V gene, CDR1 is MGHRA and CDR2 is YSYEKL. CDR3 sequence: CASSQDSQGGQETQYF. The CDR3 DNA reads as TGCGCCAGCAGCCAAGATTCCCAGGGCGGCCAAGAGACCCAGTACTTC.

The genes are TRBV6-5 and TRBJ2-7; D is uncertain. Germline-derived CDR1 and CDR2 are MNHEY and SVGAGI. This CDR3 is 12 amino acids long. V lost 5 bases, J lost 2 bases, and 7 bases lay in between. The CDR3 sequence is CASSASAYEQYF. CDR3 nucleotides: TGTGCCAGCAGTGCTTCAGCCTACGAGCAGTACTTC.

This chain uses TRBV5-5 with TRBJ2-1, with 9 bases lining up with TRBD1. Per the germline V gene, CDR1 is SGHKS and CDR2 is YYEKEE (reference sequence). This CDR3 contains 15 residues. V shed 4 bases and J 8 bases; nucleotides not matched to a gene: 10. The CDR3 loop is CASSLDRGFSDEQFF. The CDR3 nucleotides read TGTGCCAGCAGCCTGGACAGGGGATTTAGTGATGAGCAGTTCTTC. Drawing the rest from reference TRBV5-5 and TRBJ2-1, the complete variable domain is DAGVTQSPTHLIKTRGQQVTLRCSPISGHKSVSWYQQVLGQGPQFIFQYYEKEERGRGNFPDRFSARQFPNYSSELNVNALLLGDSALYLCASSLDRGFSDEQFFGPGTRLTVL.

The J gene is TRBJ2-5, the V gene TRBV6-5; weak D call: TRBD2 (6 bases). Germline CDR1 MNHEY, CDR2 SVGAGI. The ends were cut back, 7 bases at V and 5 bases at J, with 17 bases in the middle. This CDR3 is built from 14 residues. The CDR3: CASTWGEDLETQYF. The CDR3 DNA reads TGTGCCAGCACCTGGGGGGAGGACCTGGAGACCCAGTACTTC.

The chain is built from TRBV10-3 and TRBJ1-4; unclear D gene. In germline, CDR1 is ENHRY, CDR2 SYGVKD. V dropped 9 bases and J dropped 5 bases, with 13 bases sitting between them. This CDR3 has 13 residues. The CDR3 coding sequence is TGTGCCATAGGCCCGAAGTCAAATGAAAAACTGTTTTTT. This gives the protein CAIGPKSNEKLFF.

CDR3 DNA sequence: TGTGCCACCAGTACCTGGACTAGCGGGTACACGCAGGGGACCCAGTACTTC. It codes for CATSTWTSGYTQGTQYF. This rearrangement joins TRBV15 to TRBJ2-5; 11 bases line up with TRBD2. Germline CDR1 is LNHNV and CDR2 is YYDKDF (reference sequence). This CDR3 contains 17 residues. Losses at the gene ends were 6 bases for V and 7 bases for J; bases not matched to a gene: 16.

The chain has TRBV27 and TRBJ1-2, with TRBD1 matching over 7 bases. The CDR3 is 17 amino acids. The junction had 16 bases not matched to a gene; V was cut back by 5 bases and J by 4 bases. Germline loops: CDR1 MNHEY, CDR2 SMNVEV (reference sequence). The CDR3 sequence: CASSARPGGWRGYGYTF. CDR3 DNA: TGTGCCAGCAGTGCCAGACCAGGGGGGTGGAGGGGCTATGGCTACACCTTC.

The chain combines TRBV19 with TRBJ2-4; no clear D gene. The CDR3 runs 15 residues. The germline V gene has CDR1 LNHDA and CDR2 SQIVND (reference sequence). V shed 6 bases and J shed 0 bases, with 12 bases lying between them. CDR3 in amino acids: CASSLPGLAKNIQYF. CDR3 coding DNA: TGTGCCAGTAGCCTCCCCGGTTTAGCCAAAAACATTCAGTACTTC. Full variable domain (remainder filled in from reference TRBV19 and TRBJ2-4): DGGITQSPKYLFRKEGQNVTLSCEQNLNHDAMYWYRQDPGQGLRLIYYSQIVNDFQKGDIAEGYSVSREKKESFPLTVTSAQKNPTAFYLCASSLPGLAKNIQYFGAGTRLSVL.

The chain joins TRBV6-4 to TRBJ1-5; no clear D gene. This CDR3 comprises 13 residues. Germline CDR1 reads MRHNA; CDR2 reads SNTAGT. V lost 4 bases to trimming and J lost 0 bases, with 4 bases between them. CDR3 sequence (DNA): TGTGCCAGCAGTGCGGATAGCAATCAGCCCCAGCATTTT. Translation: CASSADSNQPQHF.

This chain links TRBV6-6 with TRBJ2-7; TRBD1 or TRBD2 may be the D gene (5 bases each). The CDR3 spans 13 residues. CDR1 is MNHNY, CDR2 SVGAGI, per germline (reference sequence). The V end lost 6 bases, the J end lost 0 bases, and 9 bases lay between the germline ends. CDR3 amino acids: CASSPRGSYEQYF. The DNA for the CDR3 is TGTGCCAGCAGCCCGAGGGGCTCCTACGAGCAGTACTTC.

This clone was seen more than once but under ten times. The rearrangement uses TRBV7-6 and TRBJ2-5, with TRBD1 identical over 10 bases. The CDR3 covers 16 residues. Germline loops: CDR1 SGHVS, CDR2 FNYEAQ. With V trimmed by 2 bases and J by 4 bases, 7 bases remained unmatched. CDR3 sequence (DNA): TGTGCCAGCAGCTTAATTCAGGGACAGGGGACAGAGACCCAGTACTTC. Protein: CASSLIQGQGTETQYF.

The rearrangement uses TRBV6-5 and TRBJ1-5; D unclear. Germline V gene data show CDR1 as MNHEY and CDR2 as SVGAGI. Trimming left V 4 bases short and J 7 bases short, with 8 bases between. The CDR3 has 12 residues. CDR3 sequence (DNA): TGTGCCAGCAGTTCCCTGGGCCAGCCCCAGCATTTT. Translating it yields CASSSLGQPQHF.

This clone was observed a single time. The chain is built from TRBV6-6 and TRBJ2-7, with 8 bases lining up with TRBD1. V lost 5 bases and J lost 4; bases outside the gene matches: 4. The CDR3 runs to 13 residues. Looked up from germline, CDR1 is MNHNY and CDR2 is SVGAGI (reference sequence). The CDR3 DNA sequence: TGTGCCAGCAGTGGACAGGGCTGTTACGAGCAGTACTTC. Its protein is CASSGQGCYEQYF.

The chain couples TRBV7-8 to TRBJ1-1, with D unresolved. Looked up from germline, CDR1 is SGHVS and CDR2 is FQNEAQ. This CDR3 spans 13 amino acids. V gave up 2 bases and J gave up 11 bases, with 15 bases separating them. CDR3: CASSLRREVGAFF. For the CDR3, the DNA is TGTGCCAGCAGCTTACGGAGGGAGGTCGGTGCTTTCTTT.

This sequence joins TRBV28 and TRBJ2-6; no firm D call. There are 15 residues in the CDR3. V was shortened by 3 bases and J by 1 base, with 7 bases between the two germline ends. Per germline, CDR1 MDHEN and CDR2 SYDVKM. For the CDR3, the DNA is TGTGCCAGCAGTTTTTTTGGGTCTGGGGCCAACGTCCTGACTTTC. Residues: CASSFFGSGANVLTF.

The chain employs TRBV9 and TRBJ2-1; 11 positions match TRBD2. Germline lookup yields CDR1 SGDLS and CDR2 YYNGEE. Losses at the gene ends were 1 base for V and 5 bases for J; bases not matched to a gene: 2. This CDR3 spans 15 amino acids. The CDR3 region is CASSVRLAGNNEQFF. CDR3 DNA sequence: TGTGCCAGCAGCGTACGACTAGCGGGGAACAATGAGCAGTTCTTC.

The V and J genes are TRBV19 and TRBJ2-3; 11 bases map to TRBD2. Germline lookup yields CDR1 LNHDA and CDR2 SQIVND (reference sequence). The CDR3 spans 17 residues. With 0 bases clipped from V and 4 bases from J, the junction kept 6 bases outside the gene matches. CDR3 DNA sequence: TGTGCCAGTAGTATAGATGGAACTAGCGGGAGTGCAGATACGCAGTATTTT. It encodes CASSIDGTSGSADTQYF.

The V call is TRBV28, the J call TRBJ2-7; no reliable D call. The CDR3 is 12 residues long. Germline values: CDR1 MDHEN, CDR2 SYDVKM. V lost 5 bases, J lost 6 bases, and 11 bases lay in between. CDR3 sequence reads: CASSVTFREQYF. The CDR3 DNA sequence: TGTGCCAGCAGTGTGACCTTTCGCGAGCAGTACTTC.

The chain couples TRBV4-2 to TRBJ2-5; D is ambiguous. The CDR3 consists of 13 residues. V lost 2 bases and J lost 5, with 9 bases in between. Germline loops: CDR1 LGHNA, CDR2 YNFKEQ. CDR3 amino acids: CASSQTAGETQYF. For the CDR3, the DNA is TGTGCCAGCAGCCAAACCGCCGGGGAGACCCAGTACTTC.